Presented here are 25 T cell receptor beta chains from one specimen sequenced in a study of cytomegalovirus exposure and HLA in healthy donors. Primers: 60 Vbeta forward and 13 Jbeta reverse. Method: immunoSEQ multiplex PCR; TCRdb's copy keeps in-frame clones and lacks some. Seen in this sample are around 40,000 clones; the ten most common clones hold 7% to 9.5%. Material: PBMCs. These receptors all stem from a man between 40 and 49 years old in good health and CMV-seropositive.

The V gene is TRBV2, the J gene TRBJ1-3, with unresolved D. There are 14 residues in the CDR3. V lost 3 bases to trimming and J lost 6 bases, with 12 bases between them. From germline, CDR1 is SNHLY and CDR2 FYNNEI. In DNA form, the CDR3 reads TGTGCCAGCAGTGACAATTCAGTTATAAACACCATATATTTT. This sequence encodes CASSDNSVINTIYF.

V is TRBV11-2 and J is TRBJ1-3, with D tentatively TRBD1 (6 bases). The CDR3 extends over 16 amino acids. Between the trimmed V and J ends, which lost 5 bases and 2 bases, there was a span of 16 bases. Germline CDR1 and CDR2: SGHAT and FQNNGV. CDR3 DNA: TGTGCCAGCAGCCTAATGGACAGCTCTACTGGAAACACCATATATTTT. Protein sequence: CASSLMDSSTGNTIYF.

The chain couples TRBV14 to TRBJ1-4, with no clear D. Per the germline V gene, CDR1 is SGHDN and CDR2 is FVKESK. CDR3 length: 13 amino acids. V was cut by 2 bases and J by 13 bases, with 14 bases left in between. The CDR3 is CASSQNIGSTLFF. The CDR3, as DNA: TGTGCCAGCAGCCAAAATATTGGCAGTACACTGTTTTTT.

The gene calls are TRBV21-1 and TRBJ1-5. TRBV21-1 is reported as a pseudogene. The CDR3 consists of 16 residues. The CDR3 reads CASVFRDSGLIGAQHF. The CDR3 region has the DNA TGTGCCAGCGTTTTCCGGGACTCAGGTTTGATCGGGGCCCAGCATTTT.

The rearrangement uses TRBV7-2 and TRBJ2-5; 9 nucleotides line up with TRBD2. The J call may not be correct, given that the DNA end is closer to TRBJ2-7. CDR1 and CDR2 from the germline V gene are SGHTA and FQGNSA. The CDR3 has 15 amino acids. In nucleotides, the CDR3 is TGTGCCAGCAGCCCCCACAGCGGGGGGACCTACGAGCAGTACTTC. Translation: CASSPHSGGTYEQYF.

The gene calls are TRBV5-5 and TRBJ1-1; a possible D gene is TRBD1 (6 bases). Trimming removed 3 bases from V and 0 bases from J, with 9 bases in between. CDR1 and CDR2 from the germline V gene are SGHKS and YYEKEE (reference sequence). The CDR3 length is 14 residues. The CDR3 loop reads CASSSTGLNTEAFF. The DNA for the CDR3 is TGTGCCAGCAGCTCTACAGGGCTGAACACTGAAGCTTTCTTT.

The chain joins TRBV5-4 to TRBJ2-7; TRBD2 aligns across 16 bases. This CDR3 region has 16 residues. With 4 bases clipped from V and 5 bases from J, the junction kept 6 bases outside the gene matches. Per germline, CDR1 SGHNT and CDR2 YYREEE (reference sequence). This chain's CDR3 is CASSQGLAGGMHEQYF. The CDR3 DNA is TGTGCCAGCAGCCAGGGACTAGCGGGAGGGATGCACGAGCAGTACTTC.

V and J are TRBV19 and TRBJ2-3; weak D call: TRBD2 (5 bases). V gave up 4 bases and J gave up 14 bases, with 16 bases separating them. CDR3 length: 12 amino acids. Germline V gives CDR1 LNHDA, CDR2 SQIVND (reference sequence). CDR3 nucleotide sequence: TGTGCCAGTAGTACCCCGGGAAGTCAACCGTATTTT. Protein product: CASSTPGSQPYF.

The chain has TRBV18 and TRBJ2-5; 16 bases are shared with TRBD2. Trimming took 3 bases from V and 4 from J; bases not matched to a gene: 5. In germline, CDR1 is KGHSH, CDR2 LQKENI. The CDR3 is 17 residues long. The CDR3 is CASSPGTSGRARETQYF. The CDR3 region has the DNA TGTGCCAGCTCACCGGGGACTAGCGGGAGGGCCAGAGAGACCCAGTACTTC.

The gene calls are TRBV15 and TRBJ2-5; perhaps TRBD2 as D (5 bases). The CDR3 covers 16 residues. Germline V gene data show CDR1 as LNHNV and CDR2 as YYDKDF (reference sequence). V lost 0 bases and J 7 bases, leaving 18 bases between the germline ends. Here the CDR3 reads CATSRDLGAASGTQYF. In DNA form, the CDR3 reads TGTGCCACCAGCAGAGACCTTGGTGCTGCCAGCGGGACCCAGTACTTC.

The rearrangement joins TRBV27 to TRBJ2-7, with 8 bases matching TRBD1. The junction had 9 bases not matched to a gene; V was cut back by 6 bases and J by 2 bases. In germline, CDR1 is MNHEY, CDR2 SMNVEV (reference sequence). There are 15 residues in the CDR3. In DNA form, the CDR3 reads TGTGCCAGCAGCCTCGACAGGGGACCGCCCTACGAGCAGTACTTC. Amino acids: CASSLDRGPPYEQYF.

This chain links TRBV7-2 with TRBJ2-7; possibly TRBD1 for D (6 bases). Per the germline V gene, CDR1 is SGHTA and CDR2 is FQGNSA. This CDR3 contains 15 residues. V dropped 2 bases and J dropped 0 bases, with 11 bases sitting between them. CDR3 sequence reads: CASSLSSGASYEQYF. CDR3 nucleotides: TGTGCCAGCAGCTTAAGTTCAGGGGCCTCCTACGAGCAGTACTTC.

This chain joins TRBV7-2 and TRBJ2-1, with 8 positions matching TRBD2. The CDR3 spans 13 residues. The junction had 2 bases not matched to a gene; V was cut back by 5 bases and J by 5 bases. CDR1 is SGHTA and CDR2 is FQGNSA in the germline V gene. The DNA for the CDR3 is TGTGCCAGCAGCCTACTAGCGGACAATGAGCAGTTCTTC. It translates to CASSLLADNEQFF.

The chain has TRBV28 and TRBJ1-1; the D gene is possibly TRBD1 (5 bases). The CDR3 spans 13 residues. Looked up from germline, CDR1 is MDHEN and CDR2 is SYDVKM. V was trimmed by 2 bases and J by 5 bases, leaving 9 bases between them. CDR3 amino acids: CASSLRGATEAFF. In nucleotides, the CDR3 is TGTGCCAGCAGTTTAAGGGGCGCGACTGAAGCTTTCTTT.

V is TRBV9 and J is TRBJ2-5; D remains unclear. This CDR3 has 14 residues. Trimming shortened V by 0 bases and J by 5 bases, and 11 bases separated the two germline ends. Looked up from germline, CDR1 is SGDLS and CDR2 is YYNGEE. Here the CDR3 reads CASSVETHWETQYF. CDR3 in DNA: TGTGCCAGCAGCGTAGAAACACATTGGGAGACCCAGTACTTC.

The rearrangement uses TRBV27 and TRBJ1-2; maybe TRBD1 (5 bases). Trimming pared 6 bases from V and 4 bases from J, leaving 15 bases between. There are 14 residues in the CDR3. The germline V gene encodes CDR1 MNHEY and CDR2 SMNVEV (reference sequence). The DNA for the CDR3 is TGTGCCAGCAGCGAAGGGTGGGGCTTCTATGGCTACACCTTC. This sequence encodes CASSEGWGFYGYTF.

The chain joins TRBV7-2 to TRBJ2-2; 9 bases fit TRBD2. The germline V gene has CDR1 SGHTA and CDR2 FQGNSA. This CDR3 has 17 residues. The junction had 3 bases not matched to a gene; V was cut back by 0 bases and J by 1 base. The CDR3 nucleotides read TGTGCCAGCAGCTTAGCGAAGACTAGCGGGAACACCGGGGAGCTGTTTTTT. Protein: CASSLAKTSGNTGELFF. Based on the CDR3 plus reference TRBV7-2 and TRBJ2-2, the full variable domain is GAGVSQSPSNKVTEKGKDVELRCDPISGHTALYWYRQSLGQGLEFLIYFQGNSAPDKSGLPSDRFSAERTGGSVSTLTIQRTQQEDSAVYLCASSLAKTSGNTGELFFGEGSRLTVL.

About this clone itself: The junction shows a germline mismatch at one end, possibly a read error. CDR3 in DNA: TGCGCCAGCAGCCAAGGTGGGACACGGACCAATGAGCAGCTCTTC. This translates into CASSQGGTRTNEQLF. The chain combines TRBV4-3 with TRBJ2-1; weak D call: TRBD1 (6 bases). CDR3 length: 15 residues. CDR1 is LGHNA, CDR2 YSLEER, per germline.

The J gene is TRBJ2-5, the V gene TRBV19; TRBD2 agrees at 9 bases. Germline-derived CDR1 and CDR2 are LNHDA and SQIVND (reference sequence). This CDR3 has 16 amino acids. With 3 bases clipped from V and 3 bases from J, the junction kept 8 bases outside the gene matches. The CDR3 sequence is CASSMRGGTIEETQYF. CDR3 in DNA: TGTGCCAGTAGTATGCGGGGGGGAACAATAGAAGAGACCCAGTACTTC.

The chain combines TRBV18 with TRBJ2-7; 7 bases line up with TRBD2. V lost 6 bases to trimming and J lost 3 bases; unmatched junction nucleotides: 11. CDR1 KGHSH and CDR2 LQKENI come from the germline V gene. This CDR3 region has 15 residues. In DNA form, the CDR3 reads TGTGCCAGCTCGATGGGGGGGTCTGGGGACTACGAGCAGTACTTC. Translated: CASSMGGSGDYEQYF.

V is TRBV18 and J is TRBJ2-3; D is possibly TRBD2 (6 bases). V was pared by 2 bases and J by 4 bases, with 13 bases between. The length of the CDR3 is 15 residues. In germline, CDR1 is KGHSH, CDR2 LQKENI. Here the CDR3 DNA reads TGTGCCAGCTCACCAATATCGGGGGAGGCAGATACGCAGTATTTT. This sequence encodes CASSPISGEADTQYF.

CDR3 amino acids: CASSYNRLNQPQHF. The CDR3 nucleotides are TGTGCCAGCAGTTACAACAGACTAAATCAGCCCCAGCATTTT. This sequence joins TRBV6-5 and TRBJ1-5; the D is unclear. Trimming pared 2 bases from V and 4 bases from J, leaving 9 bases between. The CDR3 is 14 residues long. Germline V CDR1 and CDR2: MNHEY, SVGAGI.

The V and J genes are TRBV9 and TRBJ1-2, with D perhaps matching TRBD1 (6 bases). Trimming stripped 4 bases from V and 6 bases from J, with 22 bases between. The CDR3 covers 16 residues. CDR1 SGDLS and CDR2 YYNGEE come from the germline V gene. DNA of the CDR3: TGTGCCAGCAGCTTGTCCTCCGGGGGGGCCGGAGATGGCTACACCTTC. Protein sequence: CASSLSSGGAGDGYTF.

The chain joins TRBV12-5 to TRBJ1-5, with D perhaps matching TRBD1 (6 bases). The CDR3 covers 16 residues. The germline V gene encodes CDR1 LGHNT and CDR2 FRNRAP. Trimming removed 0 bases from V and 4 bases from J, with 13 bases in between. CDR3 nucleotide sequence: TGTGCTAGTGGTTTGGTAACTCAGGGGCGTAATCAGCCCCAGCATTTT. Amino acids: CASGLVTQGRNQPQHF. Full variable domain (missing parts from reference TRBV12-5 and TRBJ1-5): DARVTQTPRHKVTEMGQEVTMRCQPILGHNTVFWYRQTMMQGLELLAYFRNRAPLDDSGMPKDRFSAEMPDATLATLKIQPSEPRDSAVYFCASGLVTQGRNQPQHFGDGTRLSIL.

The chain recombines TRBV5-4 with TRBJ2-7; maybe TRBD1 (6 bases). The V end was cut by 0 bases, the J end by 3 bases, with 16 bases between. Germline CDR1 reads SGHNT; CDR2 reads YYREEE (reference sequence). This CDR3 comprises 16 residues. This CDR3 reads CASSLGAGATYYEQYF. CDR3 sequence (DNA): TGTGCCAGCAGCTTGGGGGCAGGGGCCACTTACTACGAGCAGTACTTC.